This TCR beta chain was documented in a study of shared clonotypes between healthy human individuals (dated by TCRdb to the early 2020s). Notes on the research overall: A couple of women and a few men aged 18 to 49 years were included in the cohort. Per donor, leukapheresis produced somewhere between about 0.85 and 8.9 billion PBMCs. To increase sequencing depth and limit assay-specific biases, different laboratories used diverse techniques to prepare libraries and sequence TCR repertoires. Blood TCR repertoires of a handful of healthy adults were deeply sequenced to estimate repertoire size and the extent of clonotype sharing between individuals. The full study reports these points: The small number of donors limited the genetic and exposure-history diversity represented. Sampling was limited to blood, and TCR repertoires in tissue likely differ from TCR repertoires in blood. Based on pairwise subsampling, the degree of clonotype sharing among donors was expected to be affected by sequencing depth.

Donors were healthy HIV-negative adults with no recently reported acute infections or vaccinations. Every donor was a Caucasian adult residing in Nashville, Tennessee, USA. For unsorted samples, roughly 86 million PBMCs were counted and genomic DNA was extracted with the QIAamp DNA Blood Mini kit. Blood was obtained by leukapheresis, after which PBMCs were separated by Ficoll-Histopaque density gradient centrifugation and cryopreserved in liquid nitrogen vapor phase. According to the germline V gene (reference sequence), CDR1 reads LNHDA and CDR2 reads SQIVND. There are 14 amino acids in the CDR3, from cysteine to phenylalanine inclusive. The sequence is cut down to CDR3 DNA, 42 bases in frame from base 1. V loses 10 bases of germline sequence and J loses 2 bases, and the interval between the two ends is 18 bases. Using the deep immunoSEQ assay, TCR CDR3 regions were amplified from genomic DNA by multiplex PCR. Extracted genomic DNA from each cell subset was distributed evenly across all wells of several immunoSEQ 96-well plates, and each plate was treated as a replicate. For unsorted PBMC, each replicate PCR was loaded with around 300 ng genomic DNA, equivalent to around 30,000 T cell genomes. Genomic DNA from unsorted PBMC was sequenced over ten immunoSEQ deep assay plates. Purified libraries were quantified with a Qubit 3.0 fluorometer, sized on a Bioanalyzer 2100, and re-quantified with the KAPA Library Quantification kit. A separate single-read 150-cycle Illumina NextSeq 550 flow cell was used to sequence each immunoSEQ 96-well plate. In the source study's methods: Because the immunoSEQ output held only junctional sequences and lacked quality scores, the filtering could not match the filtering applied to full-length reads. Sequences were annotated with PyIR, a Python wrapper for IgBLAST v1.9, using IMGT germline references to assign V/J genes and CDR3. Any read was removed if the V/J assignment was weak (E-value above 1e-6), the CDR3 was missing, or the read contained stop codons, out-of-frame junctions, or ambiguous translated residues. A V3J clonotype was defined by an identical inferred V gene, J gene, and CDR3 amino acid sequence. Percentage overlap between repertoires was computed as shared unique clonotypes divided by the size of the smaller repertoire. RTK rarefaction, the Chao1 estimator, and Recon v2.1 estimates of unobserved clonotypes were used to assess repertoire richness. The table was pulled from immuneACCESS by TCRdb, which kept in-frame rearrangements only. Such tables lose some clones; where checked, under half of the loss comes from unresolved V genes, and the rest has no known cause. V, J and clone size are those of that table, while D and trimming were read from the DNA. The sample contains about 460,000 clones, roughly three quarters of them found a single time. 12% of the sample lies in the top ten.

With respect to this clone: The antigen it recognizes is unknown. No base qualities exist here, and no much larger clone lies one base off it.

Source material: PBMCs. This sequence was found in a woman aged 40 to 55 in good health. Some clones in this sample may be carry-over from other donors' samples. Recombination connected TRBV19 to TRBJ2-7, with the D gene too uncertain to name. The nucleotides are TGTGCCACCCGGAATAGTGGCCGAACCTACGAGCAGTACTTC. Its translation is CATRNSGRTYEQYF.